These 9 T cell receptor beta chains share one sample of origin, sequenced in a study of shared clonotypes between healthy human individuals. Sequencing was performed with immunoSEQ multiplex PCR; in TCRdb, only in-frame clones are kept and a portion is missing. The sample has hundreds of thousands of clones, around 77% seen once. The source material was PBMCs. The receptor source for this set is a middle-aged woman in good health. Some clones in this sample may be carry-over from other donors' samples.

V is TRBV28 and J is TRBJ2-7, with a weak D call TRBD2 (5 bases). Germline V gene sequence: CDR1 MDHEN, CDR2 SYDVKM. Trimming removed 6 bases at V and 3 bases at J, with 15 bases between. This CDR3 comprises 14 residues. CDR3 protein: CASRARPGGYEQYF. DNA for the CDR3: TGTGCCAGCAGGGCCCGACCTGGAGGCTACGAGCAGTACTTC.

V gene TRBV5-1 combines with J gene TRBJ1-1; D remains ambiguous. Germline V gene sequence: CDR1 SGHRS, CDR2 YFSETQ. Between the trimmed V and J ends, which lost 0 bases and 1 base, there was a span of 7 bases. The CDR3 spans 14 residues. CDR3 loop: CASSLAQPNTEAFF. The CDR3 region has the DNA TGCGCCAGCAGCTTGGCACAGCCGAACACTGAAGCTTTCTTT.

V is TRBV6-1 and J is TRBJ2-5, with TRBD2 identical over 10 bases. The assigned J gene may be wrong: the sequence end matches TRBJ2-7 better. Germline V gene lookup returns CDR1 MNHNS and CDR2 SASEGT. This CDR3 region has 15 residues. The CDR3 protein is CASRGAAGGIYEQYF. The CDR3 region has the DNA TGTGCCAGCAGGGGAGCAGCGGGAGGGATCTACGAGCAGTACTTC.

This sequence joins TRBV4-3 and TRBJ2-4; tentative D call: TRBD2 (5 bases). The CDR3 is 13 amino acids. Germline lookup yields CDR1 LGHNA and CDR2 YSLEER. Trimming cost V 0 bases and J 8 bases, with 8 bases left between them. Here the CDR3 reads CASSQERRDIQYF. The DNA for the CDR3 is TGCGCCAGCAGCCAAGAACGGCGGGACATTCAGTACTTC.

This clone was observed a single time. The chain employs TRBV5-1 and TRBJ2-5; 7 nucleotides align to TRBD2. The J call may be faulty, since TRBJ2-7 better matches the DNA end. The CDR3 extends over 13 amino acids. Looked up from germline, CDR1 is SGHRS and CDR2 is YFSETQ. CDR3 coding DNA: TGCGCCAGCAGTCCCGGGACTACCTACGAGCAGTACTTC. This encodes CASSPGTTYEQYF.

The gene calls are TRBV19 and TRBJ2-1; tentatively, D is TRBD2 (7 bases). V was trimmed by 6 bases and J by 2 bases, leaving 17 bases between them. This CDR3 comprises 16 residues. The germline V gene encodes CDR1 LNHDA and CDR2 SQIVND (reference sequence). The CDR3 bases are TGTGCCAGTAGGCTGGGGGGGACACCAGCCTACAATGAGCAGTTCTTC. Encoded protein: CASRLGGTPAYNEQFF.

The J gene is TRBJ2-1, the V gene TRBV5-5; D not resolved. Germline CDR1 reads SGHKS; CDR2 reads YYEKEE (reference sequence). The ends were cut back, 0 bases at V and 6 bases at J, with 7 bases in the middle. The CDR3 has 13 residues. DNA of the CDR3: TGTGCCAGCAGCTTGGACCTCGCCAATGAGCAGTTCTTC. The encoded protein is CASSLDLANEQFF.

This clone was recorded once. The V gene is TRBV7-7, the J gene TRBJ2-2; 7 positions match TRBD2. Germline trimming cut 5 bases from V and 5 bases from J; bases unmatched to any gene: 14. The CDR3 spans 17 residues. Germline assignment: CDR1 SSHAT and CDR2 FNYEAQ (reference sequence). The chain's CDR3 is CASSPRLREGRTGELFF. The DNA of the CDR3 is TGTGCCAGCAGCCCCCGATTGAGGGAGGGCCGGACCGGGGAGCTGTTTTTT.

CDR3 DNA: TGTGCCAGCAGCCAGGGACTAGCGTACGAGACCCAGTACTTC. Translated: CASSQGLAYETQYF. This sequence joins TRBV14 and TRBJ2-5; 10 bases are a match to TRBD2. CDR1 and CDR2 (germline): SGHDN, FVKESK. J lost 5 bases, V lost 3 bases, and 3 bases had no gene match. The CDR3 runs to 14 residues.